This TCR beta chain was retrieved from a study of T cells in Graves' hyperthyroidism and ophthalmopathy. Across the study: Peripheral blood samples were taken at initial diagnosis, prior to any treatment. General study findings and limits: Prediction of ophthalmopathy progression came a median around 6.5 months pre-onset.

This clonotype occurred many times. Antigen specificity is unknown. RNA transcripts gave rise to amplified TCR beta CDR3 regions. First-round RT-PCR of the TCR CDR3 relied on the HTBI primer set. One entry per CDR3 protein results from TCRdb running MiXCR on the multiplex PCR reads. This table has hundreds of thousands of distinct CDR3 sequences, around 20% appearing once. V shed 10 bases, J shed 4 bases, and the junction held 7 bases outside the gene matches. Germline V lookup: CDR1 ENHRY, CDR2 SYGVKD. This CDR3 is 13 amino acids long. The V call is TRBV10-3, the J call TRBJ1-2; 9 bases agree with TRBD1. Sequences were obtained from blood. This TCR derives from a man aged 50 or older with Graves' ophthalmopathy. DNA for the CDR3: TGTGCCACCGCCCCGGGACAGGGCTATGGCTACACCTTC. Its translation: CATAPGQGYGYTF.